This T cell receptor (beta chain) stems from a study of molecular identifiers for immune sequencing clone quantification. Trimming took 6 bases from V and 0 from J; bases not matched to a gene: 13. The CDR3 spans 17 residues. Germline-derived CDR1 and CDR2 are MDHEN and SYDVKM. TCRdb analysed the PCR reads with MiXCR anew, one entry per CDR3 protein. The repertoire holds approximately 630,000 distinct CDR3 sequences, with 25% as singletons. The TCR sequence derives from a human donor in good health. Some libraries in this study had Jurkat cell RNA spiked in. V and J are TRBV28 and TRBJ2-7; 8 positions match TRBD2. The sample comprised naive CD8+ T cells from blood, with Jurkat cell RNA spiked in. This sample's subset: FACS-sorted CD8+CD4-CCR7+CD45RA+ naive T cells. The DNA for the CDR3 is TGTGCCAGCAGCAGTTTAGTATTGCGGGAGGCCTCCTACGAGCAGTACTTC. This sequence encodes CASSSLVLREASYEQYF.